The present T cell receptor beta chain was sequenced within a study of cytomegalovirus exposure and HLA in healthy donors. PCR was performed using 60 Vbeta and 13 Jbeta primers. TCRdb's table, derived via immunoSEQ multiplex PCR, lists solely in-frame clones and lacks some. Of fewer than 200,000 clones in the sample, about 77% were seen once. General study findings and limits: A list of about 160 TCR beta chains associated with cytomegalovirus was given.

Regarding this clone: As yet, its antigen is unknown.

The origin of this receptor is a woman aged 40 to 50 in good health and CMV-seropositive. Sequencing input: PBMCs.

The chain's CDR3 is CASSISTPGLASSSSYEQYF. The CDR3 DNA follows: TGCGCCAGCAGCATCAGCACTCCGGGACTAGCGTCGTCGTCCTCCTACGAGCAGTACTTC. The chain has TRBV4-3 and TRBJ2-5; 10 bases line up with TRBD2. The tail of the sequence fits TRBJ2-7 better, so the J call may be wrong. The CDR3 spans 20 residues. Germline-derived CDR1 and CDR2 are LGHNA and YSLEER.